Sequencing of this T cell receptor (beta chain) was carried out in a study of technical replicates of blood from a few donors. Profiled with immunoSEQ multiplex PCR; TCRdb holds only in-frame clones, not every one. Of 55,000 to 75,000 clones listed, around 96% are singletons. Germline-derived CDR1 and CDR2 are SGHDT and YYEEEE. The CDR3 has 12 residues. V lost 7 bases to trimming and J lost 1 base, with 8 bases between them. Sequencing was performed on T cells isolated from PBMCs. The genes are TRBV5-6 and TRBJ1-1; D is uncertain. The sequence was obtained from a human donor in good health. DNA for the CDR3: TGTGCCAGCGGAGGAGCGAACACTGAAGCTTTCTTT. Residues: CASGGANTEAFF.